This T cell receptor beta chain was captured by sequencing in a study of T cell responses to AZD1222 COVID-19 vaccine. Overall study context: Analyses pooled second doses at about 4 or about 12 weeks. Study results and limitations: Among spike-specific TCRs, nearly half reportedly target unmutated variant regions. Repertoires were obtained only post-peak T cell response. The donors showed a predominance of white British ancestry and of females, with possible underestimation of clonal diversity.

The assay was immunoSEQ multiplex PCR, and TCRdb's table has in-frame clones only and misses some. The profile shows some 130,000 clones, around four fifths of them singletons. Note on this clone: The target antigen is unknown.

This CDR3 is built from 13 residues. Looked up from germline, CDR1 is MNHEY and CDR2 is SMNVEV (reference sequence). V was cut by 3 bases and J by 3 bases, with 8 bases left in between. V is TRBV27 and J is TRBJ1-1; TRBD1 is a possible D gene (5 bases). The sample consisted of peripheral blood, taken on day 0 of AZD1222 vaccination. This clonotype originated in an adult in good health. This chain's CDR3 is CASSFDRHTEAFF. The CDR3 bases are TGTGCCAGCAGTTTCGACAGACACACTGAAGCTTTCTTT.